A selection of T cell receptor beta chains follows, all from one sample in a study of shared clonotypes between healthy human individuals. Here immunoSEQ multiplex PCR was the method, and the copy in TCRdb shows in-frame clones only, minus some. The data hold a few million clones, with more than 90% observed a single time. The sample was naive CD4+ T cells sorted from blood. The receptors were sampled from a man aged 18 to 35 in good health. CDR3s include the opening cysteine and the closing phenylalanine or tryptophan. D genes are given only for firm matches. The listing skips clone size in some rows; elsewhere it reads once, few, many or a size class.

j_gene: TRBJ2-1; abundance: .; d_gene: TRBD1; v_gene: TRBV6-8; CDR3aa: CASLNDRVSYNEQFF; CDR3nt: TGTGCCAGCTTAAATGACAGGGTTTCCTACAATGAGCAGTTCTTC
j_gene: TRBJ2-5; abundance: once; d_gene: TRBD2; v_gene: TRBV9; CDR3aa: CASSVVGLAGGQETQYF; CDR3nt: TGTGCCAGCAGCGTAGTAGGGCTAGCGGGGGGACAAGAGACCCAGTACTTC
j_gene: TRBJ1-2; abundance: .; d_gene: TRBD1; v_gene: TRBV6-5; CDR3aa: CASSRTGTYGYTF; CDR3nt: TGTGCCAGCAGCCGGACAGGGACGTATGGCTACACCTTC
j_gene: TRBJ1-1; abundance: .; d_gene: .; v_gene: TRBV2; CDR3aa: CASNREGNTEAFF; CDR3nt: TGTGCCAGCAACCGTGAAGGAAACACTGAAGCTTTCTTT
j_gene: TRBJ1-1; abundance: .; d_gene: TRBD1; v_gene: TRBV5-4; CDR3aa: CASSLPGTGGTEAFF; CDR3nt: TGTGCCAGCAGCTTGCCCGGGACAGGGGGCACTGAAGCTTTCTTT
j_gene: TRBJ2-3; abundance: .; d_gene: TRBD2; v_gene: TRBV10-1; CDR3aa: CASSTGTSGRIDTQYF; CDR3nt: TGCGCCAGCAGCACCGGGACTAGCGGGAGGATAGATACGCAGTATTTT
j_gene: TRBJ2-5; abundance: few; d_gene: .; v_gene: TRBV18; CDR3aa: CASSPLAKVQETQYF; CDR3nt: TGTGCCAGCTCACCACTAGCGAAGGTACAAGAGACCCAGTACTTC
j_gene: TRBJ2-5; abundance: .; d_gene: .; v_gene: TRBV5-1; CDR3aa: CASSLEAAPGETQYF; CDR3nt: TGCGCCAGCAGCTTGGAAGCCGCCCCGGGGGAGACCCAGTACTTC
j_gene: TRBJ2-1; abundance: .; d_gene: .; v_gene: TRBV7-2; CDR3aa: CASSAWTQSYNEQFF; CDR3nt: TGTGCCAGCAGCGCCTGGACTCAATCCTACAATGAGCAGTTCTTC
j_gene: TRBJ1-5; abundance: .; d_gene: .; v_gene: TRBV15; CDR3aa: CATSRGGGNQPQHF; CDR3nt: TGTGCCACCAGCAGAGGTGGGGGGAATCAGCCCCAGCATTTT
j_gene: TRBJ2-6; abundance: .; d_gene: TRBD1; v_gene: TRBV4-2; CDR3aa: CASSQGQGASGANVLTF; CDR3nt: TGTGCCAGCAGCCAAGGACAGGGGGCTTCTGGGGCCAACGTCCTGACTTTC
j_gene: TRBJ1-6; abundance: .; d_gene: .; v_gene: TRBV6-1; CDR3aa: CASSERTDHLYYSYNSPLHF; CDR3nt: TGTGCCAGCAGTGAACGGACAGACCATCTCTATTACTCCTATAATTCACCCCTCCACTTT
j_gene: TRBJ2-4; abundance: .; d_gene: .; v_gene: TRBV19; CDR3aa: CASSIETKNIQYF; CDR3nt: TGTGCCAGTAGTATAGAAACCAAAAACATTCAGTACTTC
j_gene: TRBJ1-1; abundance: .; d_gene: TRBD1; v_gene: TRBV2; CDR3aa: CASRGQGLNTEAFF; CDR3nt: TGTGCCAGCAGGGGACAGGGCCTGAACACTGAAGCTTTCTTT
j_gene: TRBJ1-1; abundance: .; d_gene: .; v_gene: TRBV21-1; CDR3aa: CASSKTGPEAFF; CDR3nt: TGTGCCAGCAGCAAAACGGGACCTGAAGCTTTCTTT